The text below deals with one T cell receptor beta chain. Germline V lookup: CDR1 MDHEN, CDR2 SYDVKM. The trim removed 6 bases at V and 2 bases at J, leaving 5 bases unmatched. The CDR3 spans 14 residues. The time point here: late/post reinfection, 12 to 24 weeks after detection. The sorted cells went straight to TCR sequencing with no prior in vitro expansion. Assay used: immunoSEQ multiplex PCR; TCRdb lists only in-frame clones, some missing. The sample has 45,000 to 50,000 clones, about 88% seen once; the top ten hold 0.72%. The data were taken from a study of memory CD8 T cells in hepatitis C reinfection.

Specimen: naive CD8+ T cells sorted from blood. The chain combines TRBV28 with TRBJ2-3; 7 nucleotides align to TRBD1. The receptor was isolated from a man aged 18 to 30 with hepatitis C virus infection. This CDR3 is CASSLQGTTDTQYF. In DNA form, the CDR3 reads TGTGCCAGCAGCCTACAGGGGACCACAGATACGCAGTATTTT.